The sequence of this TCR beta chain was determined in a study of T cells in localized non-small cell lung cancer. Using immunoSEQ multiplex PCR, the repertoire was profiled, and TCRdb retains in-frame clones only, with some absent. This repertoire shows about 52,000 clones, approximately 86% found once; its top ten account for approximately 15%. Germline V lookup: CDR1 SGDLS, CDR2 YYNGEE. This CDR3 has 16 amino acids. Trimming removed 4 bases at V and 8 bases at J, with 19 bases between. Sequences were derived from PBMCs, sampled before any cancer treatment. This receptor was taken from a female donor with stage II lung adenocarcinoma. V gene TRBV9 combines with J gene TRBJ1-6; no firm D call. This CDR3 reads CASSPTGQPGDSPLHF. The CDR3 nucleotides are TGTGCCAGCAGCCCGACGGGCCAGCCTGGGGATTCACCCCTCCACTTT.